The 20 T cell receptor beta chains reported below all come from one sample, sequenced in a study of blood T cell repertoires in COVID-19. Method: immunoSEQ multiplex PCR; TCRdb's copy keeps in-frame clones and lacks some. The profile shows approximately 230,000 clones, about 85% of them singletons. Sequenced sample: peripheral blood. These receptors all come from a man between 18 and 35 years old with active or convalescent COVID-19.

The chain couples TRBV7-9 to TRBJ1-3; D is undetermined. Germline lookup yields CDR1 SEHNR and CDR2 FQNEAQ (reference sequence). The CDR3 covers 18 residues. Trimming left V 1 base short and J 0 bases short, with 16 bases between. In nucleotides, the CDR3 is TGTGCCAGCAGCTTAGTGTGGCGGGCAGTCGACTCTGGAAACACCATATATTTT. Encoded protein: CASSLVWRAVDSGNTIYF.

The V call is TRBV5-1, the J call TRBJ1-6; D is ambiguous. V lost 0 bases and J 8 bases, leaving 6 bases between the germline ends. The CDR3 length is 13 residues. CDR1 is SGHRS and CDR2 is YFSETQ in the germline V gene. The CDR3 spells CASSLAADSPLHF. CDR3 nucleotide sequence: TGCGCCAGCAGCTTGGCCGCAGATTCACCCCTCCACTTT. Full variable domain (outside the CDR3, taken from reference TRBV5-1 and TRBJ1-6): KAGVTQTPRYLIKTRGQQVTLSCSPISGHRSVSWYQQTPGQGLQFLFEYFSETQRNKGNFPGRFSGRQFSNSRSEMNVSTLELGDSALYLCASSLAADSPLHFGNGTRLTVT.

This sequence joins TRBV5-1 and TRBJ2-5; 12 nucleotides line up with TRBD2. Germline-derived CDR1 and CDR2 are SGHRS and YFSETQ. Trimming took 4 bases from V and 0 from J; bases not matched to a gene: 4. The CDR3 runs 16 residues. The CDR3 sequence: CASSAGTSGYQETQYF. CDR3 sequence (DNA): TGCGCCAGCAGCGCAGGGACTAGCGGGTACCAAGAGACCCAGTACTTC.

The chain has TRBV18 and TRBJ1-4, with a possible D match to TRBD1 (5 bases). The CDR3 runs to 14 residues. Per the germline V gene, CDR1 is KGHSH and CDR2 is LQKENI. Trimming took off 5 bases at V and 0 bases at J, with 7 bases between the two ends. CDR3 bases: TGTGCCAGCTCAGGGACTTCAACTAATGAAAAACTGTTTTTT. Its translation: CASSGTSTNEKLFF.

The V call is TRBV11-3, the J call TRBJ2-1; a weak D match, TRBD2 (5 bases). The CDR3 is 14 residues long. V was trimmed by 3 bases and J by 2 bases, leaving 8 bases between them. Per germline, CDR1 SGHNT and CDR2 YENEEA. The CDR3 nucleotides are TGTGCCAGCAGCTTTAGCGTGGCCTACAATGAGCAGTTCTTC. As protein: CASSFSVAYNEQFF.

This clone was recorded once. The chain recombines TRBV7-8 with TRBJ2-7; D call uncertain. CDR1 and CDR2 (germline): SGHVS, FQNEAQ. The CDR3 has 11 residues. Trimming shortened V by 4 bases and J by 3 bases, and 4 bases separated the two germline ends. The CDR3 coding sequence is TGTGCCAGCAGCTCCCACTACGAGCAGTACTTC. This translates into CASSSHYEQYF.

This chain joins TRBV15 and TRBJ2-3, with a tentative D call TRBD2 (5 bases). V gave up 3 bases and J gave up 0 bases, with 25 bases separating them. Germline V CDR1 and CDR2: LNHNV, YYDKDF (reference sequence). This CDR3 spans 20 amino acids. CDR3 in DNA: TGTGCCACCAGCAGGTTCCCCCCAAGGGAGCAGCGCACGAGCACAGATACGCAGTATTTT. This gives the protein CATSRFPPREQRTSTDTQYF.

This chain uses TRBV28 with TRBJ1-1; 7 bases fit TRBD1. The V segment lost 6 bases and the J segment 4 bases; nucleotides outside the gene matches: 11. Germline V gene data show CDR1 as MDHEN and CDR2 as SYDVKM. The CDR3 runs 15 residues. The CDR3 here is CASSLNDRERTEAFF. CDR3 coding DNA: TGTGCCAGCAGCCTTAATGACAGGGAGCGCACTGAAGCTTTCTTT. Supplemented by reference TRBV28 and TRBJ1-1, the full variable domain reads DVKVTQSSRYLVKRTGEKVFLECVQDMDHENMFWYRQDPGLGLRLIYFSYDVKMKEKGDIPEGYSVSREKKERFSLILESASTNQTSMYLCASSLNDRERTEAFFGQGTRLTVV.

As regards this clone: A read error may produce the germline difference seen at one junction end. The rearrangement uses TRBV20-1 and TRBJ1-2; tentative D call: TRBD1 (5 bases). The CDR3 runs 11 residues. The V gene's germline CDR1 is DFQATT and CDR2 SNEGSKA (reference sequence). CDR3 in DNA: TGCAGTGCCGCCCCCAGACAGCCTATCGCCTTC. This encodes CSAAPRQPIAF.

This clone has only one observation. This chain connects TRBV28 to TRBJ1-4; D is possibly TRBD1 (5 bases). The CDR3 contains 14 residues. Germline CDR1 MDHEN, CDR2 SYDVKM. The V end lost 3 bases, the J end lost 7 bases, and 12 bases lay between the germline ends. The CDR3 nucleotides read TGTGCCAGCAGTTTCCAGGGCTTACCTGAAAAACTGTTTTTT. This translates into CASSFQGLPEKLFF.

This rearrangement joins TRBV6-5 to TRBJ1-2; 7 bases agree with TRBD1. Unmatched junction bases numbered 3, after V lost 0 bases and J lost 8 bases. This CDR3 spans 13 amino acids. Germline CDR1 MNHEY, CDR2 SVGAGI. The CDR3 reads CASSYSTGSGYTF. CDR3 nucleotides: TGTGCCAGCAGTTACTCGACAGGGTCGGGCTACACCTTC.

V is TRBV5-1 and J is TRBJ2-1; TRBD2 aligns across 8 bases. CDR3 length: 15 residues. V shed 3 bases, J shed 7 bases, and the junction held 9 bases outside the gene matches. From germline, CDR1 is SGHRS and CDR2 YFSETQ. The CDR3 DNA sequence: TGCGCCAGCAGCTGGGGGGCGGGAGGAGGAAATGAGCAGTTCTTC. As protein: CASSWGAGGGNEQFF.

The chain has TRBV11-2 and TRBJ1-6; 9 bases match TRBD1. J was trimmed by 9 bases and V by 4 bases; bases with no gene match: 7. Looked up from germline, CDR1 is SGHAT and CDR2 is FQNNGV. CDR3 length: 15 residues. DNA for the CDR3: TGTGCCAGCAGCTGGGGGACAGGGAAGATTTCACCCCTCCACTTT. Its translation is CASSWGTGKISPLHF.

The V gene is TRBV5-1, the J gene TRBJ1-2; 8 nucleotides align to TRBD1. Germline V gives CDR1 SGHRS, CDR2 YFSETQ. This CDR3 has 14 amino acids. J was trimmed by 4 bases and V by 4 bases; bases with no gene match: 6. The CDR3 sequence: CASSVRTGPYGYTF. The CDR3 DNA sequence: TGCGCCAGCAGCGTTAGGACAGGGCCCTATGGCTACACCTTC.

The V gene is TRBV28, the J gene TRBJ1-2; 10 bases fit TRBD1. V dropped 1 base and J dropped 1; count of bases not matched to a gene: 9. This CDR3 has 18 residues. Germline V gene lookup returns CDR1 MDHEN and CDR2 SYDVKM. CDR3 protein: CASSLLPGQGMGNYGYTF. For the CDR3, the DNA is TGTGCCAGCAGTTTATTACCGGGACAGGGGATGGGTAACTATGGCTACACCTTC.

The chain links TRBV9 to TRBJ1-5; possible D gene TRBD1, 6 bases. The V and J ends lost 5 bases and 2 bases respectively, with 17 bases between them. There are 16 residues in the CDR3. CDR1 is SGDLS and CDR2 is YYNGEE in the germline V gene. CDR3 in DNA: TGTGCCAGCAGAAGTACCTGTGCAGGGGGCAATCAGCCCCAGCATTTT. This translates into CASRSTCAGGNQPQHF.

This chain joins TRBV14 and TRBJ2-5, with TRBD2 as a possible D gene (5 bases). The length of the CDR3 is 17 residues. The V gene's germline CDR1 is SGHDN and CDR2 FVKESK. Trimming took 4 bases from V and 5 from J, leaving 23 bases between them. The DNA of the CDR3 is TGTGCCAGCAGCCCCCGGGTTGGTATGGCGGGTCGGGAGACCCAGTACTTC. Translation: CASSPRVGMAGRETQYF. The variable domain in full, completed from reference TRBV14 and TRBJ2-5, reads EAGVTQFPSHSVIEKGQTVTLRCDPISGHDNLYWYRRVMGKEIKFLLHFVKESKQDESGMPNNRFLAERTGGTYSTLKVQPAELEDSGVYFCASSPRVGMAGRETQYFGPGTRLLVL.

This chain links TRBV7-2 with TRBJ1-1, with TRBD1 as a possible D gene (5 bases). The CDR3 loop spans 13 amino acids. Germline CDR1 is SGHTA and CDR2 is FQGNSA. V lost 6 bases and J lost 3, with 11 bases in between. The CDR3, as DNA: TGTGCCAGCAGATTTATAGGGGACACTGAAGCTTTCTTT. It translates to CASRFIGDTEAFF.

V gene TRBV7-2 combines with J gene TRBJ2-1; D gene unclear. Trimming shortened V by 1 base and J by 1 base, and 8 bases separated the two germline ends. The CDR3 is 15 residues long. The germline CDR1 and CDR2 sequences are SGHTA and FQGNSA. CDR3 sequence (DNA): TGTGCCAGCAGCTTAGGTCCTGTATCCTACAATGAGCAGTTCTTC. The encoded protein is CASSLGPVSYNEQFF.

The chain recombines TRBV4-3 with TRBJ1-2; 7 nucleotides line up with TRBD1. This CDR3 is 16 amino acids long. With V trimmed by 4 bases and J by 8 bases, 16 bases remained unmatched. CDR1 LGHNA and CDR2 YSLEER come from the germline V gene. The CDR3 DNA reads as TGCGCCAGCAGCCCCTACCCGACAGGGACATCGAGGGGCTACACCTTC. This sequence encodes CASSPYPTGTSRGYTF.